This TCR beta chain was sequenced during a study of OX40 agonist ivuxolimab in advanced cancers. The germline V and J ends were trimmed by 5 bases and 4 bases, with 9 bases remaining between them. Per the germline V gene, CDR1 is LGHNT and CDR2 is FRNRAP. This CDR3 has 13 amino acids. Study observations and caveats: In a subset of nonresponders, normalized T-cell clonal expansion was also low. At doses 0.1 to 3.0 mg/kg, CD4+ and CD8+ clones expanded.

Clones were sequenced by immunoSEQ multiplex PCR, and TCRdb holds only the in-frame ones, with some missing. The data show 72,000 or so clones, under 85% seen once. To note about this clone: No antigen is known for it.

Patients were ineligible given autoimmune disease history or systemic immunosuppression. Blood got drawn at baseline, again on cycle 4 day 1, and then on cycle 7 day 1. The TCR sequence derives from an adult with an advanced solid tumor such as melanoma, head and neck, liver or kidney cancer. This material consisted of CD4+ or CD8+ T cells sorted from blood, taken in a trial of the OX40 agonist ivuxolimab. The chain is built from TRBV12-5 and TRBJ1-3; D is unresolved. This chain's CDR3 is CASGTGQGNTIYF. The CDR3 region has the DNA TGTGCTAGTGGTACCGGGCAGGGAAACACCATATATTTT.